What follows are 13 T cell receptor beta chains derived from one specimen sequenced in a study of cytomegalovirus exposure and HLA in healthy donors. Repertoires were generated with immunoSEQ multiplex PCR, while TCRdb's copy carries only in-frame clones and drops some. This sample carries around 140,000 clones, approximately 94% of them seen once, and the ten largest clones take approximately 1.8%. The sequenced material came from PBMCs. All receptors come from a man in his late teens or twenties in good health and CMV-seropositive.

V gene TRBV28 combines with J gene TRBJ1-4; 7 bases fit TRBD1. This CDR3 contains 14 residues. The V gene end was trimmed by 3 bases and the J gene end by 8 bases; junction bases not matched to a gene: 6. Germline CDR1 and CDR2: MDHEN and SYDVKM. In DNA, the CDR3 is TGTGCCAGCAGTTTGACAGGGTGGGGGGAAAAACTGTTTTTT. It yields the protein CASSLTGWGEKLFF.

The V call is TRBV27, the J call TRBJ1-2; 8 nucleotides align to TRBD1. V lost 0 bases and J lost 4; bases outside the gene matches: 4. The CDR3 extends over 15 amino acids. The germline CDR1 and CDR2 sequences are MNHEY and SMNVEV (reference sequence). The CDR3 region is CASSLSTDRAYGYTF. The CDR3 DNA reads as TGTGCCAGCAGTTTATCGACGGACAGGGCCTATGGCTACACCTTC.

The V call is TRBV5-1, the J call TRBJ2-2, with a possible D match to TRBD2 (5 bases). The CDR3 totals 15 residues. CDR1 SGHRS and CDR2 YFSETQ come from the germline V gene. V was cut by 1 base and J by 4 bases, with 11 bases left in between. CDR3 protein: CASSLSGSGTGELFF. The CDR3 bases are TGCGCCAGCAGCTTGAGTGGGAGCGGCACCGGGGAGCTGTTTTTT.

In DNA form, the CDR3 reads TGTGCCAGCAGTGGGACAGCTGCCACCCTCCACTTT. Translation: CASSGTAATLHF. The J gene is TRBJ1-6, the V gene TRBV2; TRBD1 might be the D (6 bases). Germline V gives CDR1 SNHLY, CDR2 FYNNEI. V lost 4 bases and J 14 bases, leaving 12 bases between the germline ends. This CDR3 is 12 amino acids long.

The chain joins TRBV19 to TRBJ2-7, with D perhaps matching TRBD2 (6 bases). Germline values: CDR1 LNHDA, CDR2 SQIVND (reference sequence). The CDR3 length is 15 residues. Deletions cut 5 bases from V and 1 base from J, with 15 bases between. The CDR3 spells CASSRMPGGSYEQYF. The CDR3 nucleotides are TGTGCCAGTAGTCGAATGCCCGGGGGATCCTACGAGCAGTACTTC.

The genes are TRBV28 and TRBJ1-2, with unresolved D. V lost 7 bases and J lost 0, with 12 bases in between. In germline, CDR1 is MDHEN, CDR2 SYDVKM. The CDR3 is made up of 14 amino acids. The CDR3 here is CASNRHTANYGYTF. CDR3 in DNA: TGTGCCAGCAACCGGCACACAGCTAACTATGGCTACACCTTC.

J is TRBJ2-2 and V is TRBV9, with TRBD2 identical over 11 bases. Trimming cost V 4 bases and J 5 bases; bases outside gene matches: 4. CDR1 is SGDLS and CDR2 is YYNGEE in the germline V gene. The CDR3 totals 15 residues. In DNA form, the CDR3 reads TGTGCCAGCAGCACTAGCGGGAGTAAGACCGGGGAGCTGTTTTTT. Amino acid sequence: CASSTSGSKTGELFF.

The chain couples TRBV6-5 to TRBJ1-5; 9 bases are shared with TRBD1. CDR1 is MNHEY, CDR2 SVGAGI, per germline. Trimming removed 9 bases from V and 3 bases from J; junction bases left unmatched: 3. This CDR3 contains 13 residues. This CDR3 reads CASTGGNNQPQHF. The DNA for the CDR3 is TGTGCCAGTACAGGGGGCAACAATCAGCCCCAGCATTTT.

V is TRBV6-5 and J is TRBJ2-3, with 9 bases lining up with TRBD1. The ends lost 5 bases at V and 4 bases at J; junction bases unmatched: 4. The CDR3 length is 14 residues. The germline gives CDR1 MNHEY, CDR2 SVGAGI. The CDR3 loop reads CASSHRTGADTQYF. The CDR3 DNA is TGTGCCAGCAGTCACCGGACAGGGGCAGATACGCAGTATTTT.

This sequence joins TRBV27 and TRBJ1-5, with 12 bases aligning to TRBD1. V gave up 6 bases and J gave up 5 bases; unmatched junction bases: 5. Germline V gene sequence: CDR1 MNHEY, CDR2 SMNVEV (reference sequence). This CDR3 region has 15 residues. CDR3 sequence reads: CASSAGTGGDQPQHF. The CDR3 DNA follows: TGTGCCAGCAGCGCCGGGACAGGGGGCGATCAGCCCCAGCATTTT.

This clone was counted a few times. The chain has TRBV5-6 and TRBJ2-7; a weak D match, TRBD1 (5 bases). This CDR3 comprises 13 residues. The V gene lost 4 bases and the J gene lost 3 bases, with 11 bases spanning the gap. CDR1 is SGHDT, CDR2 YYEEEE, per germline. This CDR3 is CASSVNRIYEQYF. The CDR3 DNA reads as TGTGCCAGCAGCGTGAACAGGATCTACGAGCAGTACTTC.

J is TRBJ2-1 and V is TRBV27; D is possibly TRBD1 (6 bases). The CDR3 loop spans 15 amino acids. Germline V gene lookup returns CDR1 MNHEY and CDR2 SMNVEV (reference sequence). With 5 bases removed from V and 5 bases from J, the gap between germline ends came to 16 bases. CDR3 loop: CASSAQGIGNNEQFF. The CDR3 DNA is TGTGCCAGCAGTGCGCAGGGGATAGGAAACAATGAGCAGTTCTTC.

This chain joins TRBV11-3 and TRBJ2-1, with TRBD2 as a possible D gene (6 bases). Germline CDR1 reads SGHNT; CDR2 reads YENEEA. The CDR3 runs to 15 residues. V lost 5 bases and J lost 3, with 14 bases in between. The CDR3 DNA sequence: TGTGCCAGCAGCCTTAGACCGGGACTCTACAATGAGCAGTTCTTC. Protein product: CASSLRPGLYNEQFF. Combining the CDR3 with reference TRBV11-3 and TRBJ2-1 gives the whole variable domain EAGVVQSPRYKIIEKKQPVAFWCNPISGHNTLYWYLQNLGQGPELLIRYENEEAVDDSQLPKDRFSAERLKGVDSTLKIQPAELGDSAVYLCASSLRPGLYNEQFFGPGTRLTVL.